A single sample is the source of the 27 T cell receptor beta chains below, sequenced in a study of neurological immune-mediated disorders. Each CDR3 protein gets one entry after TCRdb re-called the 5' RACE reads with MiXCR. The sample shows 70,000 to 95,000 distinct CDR3 sequences, 13% of them seen only once. Time point noted: longitudinal time-point 2. What was sequenced was PBMCs. All receptors come from a female donor with HTLV-1-associated myelopathy (HAM/TSP).

The chain combines TRBV20-1 with TRBJ2-7; 7 nucleotides align to TRBD1. Germline CDR1 DFQATT, CDR2 SNEGSKA (reference sequence). V was clipped by 3 bases and J by 2 bases; unmatched bases: 7. The CDR3 loop spans 14 amino acids. CDR3 region: CSASPRTGAYEQYF. The DNA of the CDR3 is TGCAGTGCTAGTCCCCGGACAGGCGCCTACGAGCAGTACTTC.

There are many counts of this clonotype. The V call is TRBV7-9, the J call TRBJ2-7; a weak D match, TRBD2 (6 bases). The CDR3 has 12 residues. Trimming shortened V by 5 bases and J by 5 bases, and 10 bases separated the two germline ends. The germline V gene has CDR1 SEHNR and CDR2 FQNEAQ (reference sequence). DNA for the CDR3: TGTGCCAGCAGCCCCCCGGGGGACGAGCAGTACTTC. It is translated as CASSPPGDEQYF.

In the case of this clonotype: A read error is possible here, since a much larger clone lies one base away. The chain uses TRBV5-1 and TRBJ1-1; D may be TRBD1 (5 bases). Germline loops: CDR1 SGHRS, CDR2 YFSETQ. The length of the CDR3 is 14 residues. V shed 2 bases and J shed 4 bases, with 12 bases lying between them. DNA for the CDR3: TGCGCCAGCAGCTTTCGGGGGAAGGGCACTGAAGCTTTCTTT. The encoded protein is CASSFRGKGTEAFF.

This clonotype has just a few counts. The J gene is TRBJ1-4, the V gene TRBV11-2; a weak D match, TRBD1 (6 bases). Trimming left V 5 bases short and J 2 bases short, with 15 bases between. This CDR3 has 16 residues. From germline, CDR1 is SGHAT and CDR2 FQNNGV. DNA for the CDR3: TGTGCCAGCAGCCAGGGGTGGGGTTCCACTAATGAAAAACTGTTTTTT. Its protein product is CASSQGWGSTNEKLFF. Using reference TRBV11-2 and TRBJ1-4 for the parts outside the CDR3, the full variable domain is EAGVAQSPRYKIIEKRQSVAFWCNPISGHATLYWYQQILGQGPKLLIQFQNNGVVDDSQLPKDRFSAERLKGVDSTLKIQPAKLEDSAVYLCASSQGWGSTNEKLFFGSGTQLSVL.

The chain couples TRBV20-1 to TRBJ2-5; 7 bases map to TRBD1. Losses at the gene ends were 6 bases for V and 0 bases for J; bases not matched to a gene: 13. CDR1 is DFQATT, CDR2 SNEGSKA, per germline (reference sequence). The CDR3 extends over 16 amino acids. CDR3 coding DNA: TGCAGTGCGAATCAATACAGGGGCAGTTACCAAGAGACCCAGTACTTC. Translation: CSANQYRGSYQETQYF.

This clonotype was detected a few times. The V and J genes are TRBV3-1 and TRBJ1-6, with D uncertain. The CDR3 spans 19 residues. Germline V gene lookup returns CDR1 LGHDT and CDR2 YNNKEL (reference sequence). V was shortened by 0 bases and J by 0 bases, with 15 bases between the two germline ends. Here the CDR3 reads CASSQEDPLWGSYNSPLHF. CDR3 DNA: TGTGCCAGCAGCCAAGAGGACCCCCTGTGGGGCTCCTATAATTCACCCCTCCACTTT.

This clonotype has a count of ten or more. The gene calls are TRBV28 and TRBJ1-2; 9 nucleotides agree with TRBD1. The CDR3 extends over 14 amino acids. V trimming: 4 bases; J trimming: 2 bases; junction bases outside the gene matches: 2. CDR1 and CDR2 from the germline V gene are MDHEN and SYDVKM. CDR3 DNA sequence: TGTGCCAGCAGTTCCGGGACAGGGAACTATGGCTACACCTTC. This gives the protein CASSSGTGNYGYTF.

On this clonotype itself: The germline gene is not matched at one end of the junction; a read error may be the cause. V is TRBV5-6 and J is TRBJ2-7; D may be TRBD1 (7 bases). CDR3 length: 12 residues. Germline values: CDR1 SGHDT, CDR2 YYEEEE. The CDR3 nucleotides read TGTGCCAACACCCGGGGGACAGCCGAGCAGCACTTC. It encodes CANTRGTAEQHF.

This clonotype was detected only a few times. The gene calls are TRBV5-1 and TRBJ2-2, with 9 bases fitting TRBD1. The V gene's germline CDR1 is SGHRS and CDR2 YFSETQ. The CDR3 spans 16 residues. V was clipped by 4 bases and J by 3 bases; unmatched bases: 7. For the CDR3, the DNA is TGCGCCAGCAGCCCCGGGACAGGGAGGTACACCGGGGAGCTGTTTTTT. This gives the protein CASSPGTGRYTGELFF.

In this sample, this clonotype turned up many times. The chain is built from TRBV5-1 and TRBJ2-3; the match to TRBD1 covers 8 bases. The CDR3 covers 16 residues. The germline gives CDR1 SGHRS, CDR2 YFSETQ. V was pared by 3 bases and J by 7 bases, with 13 bases of the junction left unmatched. CDR3 bases: TGCGCCAGCAGCTCCAAGTCCGGACAGGGATCAAATACGCAGTATTTT. Translated, it gives CASSSKSGQGSNTQYF.

Ten or more counts support this clonotype. This chain connects TRBV2 to TRBJ2-2, with D possibly matching TRBD2 (5 bases). The CDR3 extends over 14 amino acids. The ends were cut back, 2 bases at V and 7 bases at J, with 11 bases in the middle. Germline V gives CDR1 SNHLY, CDR2 FYNNEI. CDR3 amino acids: CASSERLALGELFF. CDR3 nucleotide sequence: TGTGCCAGCAGTGAACGGCTAGCACTCGGGGAGCTGTTTTTT.

The rearrangement links TRBV28 to TRBJ2-1, with 12 bases identical to TRBD2. Germline CDR1 reads MDHEN; CDR2 reads SYDVKM. V shed 1 base and J 2 bases; nucleotides not matched to a gene: 0. The CDR3 is 16 residues long. The CDR3 coding sequence is TGTGCCAGCAGTTTATCTAGCGGGGGGGCCTACAATGAGCAGTTCTTC. This gives the protein CASSLSSGGAYNEQFF.

This clonotype was observed at least ten times. Compared with germline, one end of the junction differs, possibly owing to a read error. The rearrangement uses TRBV28 and TRBJ2-6; D perhaps matches TRBD1 (6 bases). CDR3 length: 17 residues. The V gene's germline CDR1 is MDHEN and CDR2 SYDVKM. The CDR3 DNA follows: TGTGCCAGCAGCTTATTCCGACAGGCAACTGGGGCCAACGTCCTGACTTTC. Translated: CASSLFRQATGANVLTF.

The table lists this clonotype with many counts. The chain joins TRBV4-1 to TRBJ2-1, with no clear D. The CDR3 is 15 residues long. Per the germline V gene, CDR1 is MGHRA and CDR2 is YSYEKL. Trimming took off 0 bases at V and 4 bases at J, with 10 bases between the two ends. CDR3: CASSQERGRYNEQFF. Here the CDR3 DNA reads TGCGCCAGCAGCCAAGAGCGTGGGCGGTACAATGAGCAGTTCTTC.

In its sample, this clonotype was seen many times. The chain combines TRBV21-1 with TRBJ2-7; the D call in the table, TRBD1, was not verified against the DNA. TRBV21-1 is described as a pseudogene. This CDR3 comprises 14 residues. The CDR3 DNA reads TGTGCCAGCAGCCAAGGGGGGAAACTGGACGAGCAGTACTTC. As protein: CASSQGGKLDEQYF.

This clonotype showed up just a few times. This sequence joins TRBV6-1 and TRBJ1-2; TRBD1 matches 8 bases. Germline-derived CDR1 and CDR2 are MNHNS and SASEGT. This CDR3 spans 13 amino acids. The V and J ends lost 5 bases and 8 bases, in that order; junction bases with no gene match: 7. This CDR3 is CASSPDRGRGYTF. CDR3 sequence (DNA): TGTGCCAGCAGTCCCGACAGGGGAAGGGGCTACACCTTC.

This sequence joins TRBV12-3 or TRBV12-4 and TRBJ1-5; maybe TRBD1 (6 bases). The germline V and J ends were trimmed by 5 bases and 5 bases, with 13 bases remaining between them. The CDR3 has 14 residues. The CDR3 loop reads CASSLQGLDQPQHF. The CDR3 nucleotides read TGTGCCAGCAGTCTTCAGGGGCTGGATCAGCCCCAGCATTTT.

This clonotype counts as medium-sized. This chain links TRBV5-1 with TRBJ1-5, with D possibly matching TRBD1 (5 bases). CDR3 size: 15 residues. Per the germline V gene, CDR1 is SGHRS and CDR2 is YFSETQ. The V end lost 0 bases, the J end lost 4 bases, and 11 bases lay between the germline ends. The CDR3, as DNA: TGCGCCAGCAGCTTGGATGGGGGGGGGAATCAGCCCCAGCATTTT. This codes for CASSLDGGGNQPQHF.

The V gene is TRBV27, the J gene TRBJ2-3, with TRBD2 identical over 10 bases. The CDR3 has 14 amino acids. Per germline, CDR1 MNHEY and CDR2 SMNVEV (reference sequence). Germline trimming cut 1 base from V and 6 bases from J; bases unmatched to any gene: 1. The CDR3 here is CASSLLAGGDTQYF. As DNA, the CDR3 is TGTGCCAGCAGTTTATTAGCGGGGGGTGATACGCAGTATTTT.

This clonotype was seen at least ten times. The chain has TRBV14 and TRBJ2-3; D is ambiguous. The V end lost 3 bases, the J end lost 2 bases, and 9 bases lay between the germline ends. Germline V gene sequence: CDR1 SGHDN, CDR2 FVKESK. The CDR3 is 14 residues long. The CDR3 sequence: CASSQSLYTDTQYF. The CDR3 coding sequence is TGTGCCAGCAGCCAGAGCCTATACACAGATACGCAGTATTTT.

In this sample, this clonotype is medium-sized. For the CDR3, the DNA is TGTGCCAGCAGCTCTCCCGACAGGACCTACGAGCAGTACTTC. It codes for CASSSPDRTYEQYF. The chain recombines TRBV7-2 with TRBJ2-7; D might be TRBD1 (6 bases). CDR1 and CDR2 from the germline V gene are SGHTA and FQGNSA. The V and J ends lost 4 bases and 2 bases respectively, with 12 bases between them. This CDR3 spans 14 amino acids.

Ten or more counts support this clonotype. The genes are TRBV5-1 and TRBJ1-3, with D unclear. CDR3 length equals 16 residues. Trimming pared 0 bases from V and 0 bases from J, leaving 10 bases between. Germline CDR1 reads SGHRS; CDR2 reads YFSETQ. CDR3 bases: TGCGCCAGCAGCTTGGTCGGCCATCGCTCTGGAAACACCATATATTTT. Encoded protein: CASSLVGHRSGNTIYF.

At least ten counts were recorded for this clonotype. The chain recombines TRBV5-1 with TRBJ2-3; 10 nucleotides agree with TRBD2. Per germline, CDR1 SGHRS and CDR2 YFSETQ. With V trimmed by 7 bases and J by 0 bases, 8 bases remained unmatched. The CDR3 extends over 16 amino acids. The CDR3 region is CASLSGGAASTDTQYF. Written as DNA, the CDR3 is TGCGCCAGCCTCAGCGGGGGGGCGGCAAGCACAGATACGCAGTATTTT.

The chain uses TRBV20-1 and TRBJ2-2; 7 positions match TRBD1. J was trimmed by 3 bases and V by 1 base; bases with no gene match: 8. Germline assignment: CDR1 DFQATT and CDR2 SNEGSKA (reference sequence). There are 16 residues in the CDR3. CDR3 loop: CSARVYRGEDTGELFF. In DNA, the CDR3 is TGCAGTGCTAGAGTATACAGGGGAGAAGACACCGGGGAGCTGTTTTTT.

This clonotype occurred many times. V usage is TRBV27 and J usage is TRBJ2-7, with 9 bases fitting TRBD1. The ends lost 6 bases at V and 3 bases at J; junction bases unmatched: 6. This CDR3 spans 14 amino acids. Per germline, CDR1 MNHEY and CDR2 SMNVEV (reference sequence). The CDR3 loop reads CASSRQGGNYEQYF. The DNA for the CDR3 is TGTGCCAGCAGCCGACAGGGGGGCAACTACGAGCAGTACTTC.

This clonotype was counted at least ten times. The chain joins TRBV7-2 to TRBJ1-5; D remains unclear. CDR3 length: 15 amino acids. Trimming stripped 1 base from V and 4 bases from J, with 11 bases between. In germline, CDR1 is SGHTA, CDR2 FQGNSA. CDR3 loop: CASSLVGSGNQPQHF. For the CDR3, the DNA is TGTGCCAGCAGCTTAGTAGGGAGTGGTAATCAGCCCCAGCATTTT.

This clonotype was seen many times. The gene calls are TRBV20-1 and TRBJ1-1; 7 nucleotides agree with TRBD1. V dropped 2 bases and J dropped 3; count of bases not matched to a gene: 6. CDR3 length: 14 amino acids. Germline V lookup: CDR1 DFQATT, CDR2 SNEGSKA (reference sequence). CDR3 sequence: CSARREGADTEAFF. The CDR3 DNA sequence: TGCAGTGCTAGACGGGAGGGGGCTGACACTGAAGCTTTCTTT.